The T cell receptor beta chain described here comes from a study of blood T cell repertoires in COVID-19. Here immunoSEQ multiplex PCR was the method, and the copy in TCRdb shows in-frame clones only, minus some. This table holds 370,000 or so clones, about 87% found once. The V gene end was trimmed by 6 bases and the J gene end by 6 bases; junction bases not matched to a gene: 6. This CDR3 is built from 14 residues. Germline assignment: CDR1 GTSNPN and CDR2 SVGIG (reference sequence). The source material was PBMCs or T cells enriched from blood (not recorded which). The receptor comes from a man younger than 40 who had recovered from COVID-19. This chain uses TRBV30 with TRBJ1-6; 9 positions match TRBD1. CDR3 coding DNA: TGTGCCTGTACACAGGGGGCGCCTAATTCACCCCTCCACTTT. Translation gives CACTQGAPNSPLHF.